The rows below give T cell receptor beta chains drawn from one sample of a study of T cell responses to AZD1222 COVID-19 vaccine. Clones were sequenced by immunoSEQ multiplex PCR, and TCRdb holds only the in-frame ones, with some missing. The sample contains about 89,000 clones, about 91% of which appear only once. Sequencing was performed on peripheral blood, taken 28 days after the second AZD1222 dose. The receptors originated from an adult who received the AZD1222 COVID-19 vaccine. Each CDR3 is given with its conserved first and last residue. D genes are given only for firm matches. Not every row has a clone size; where given, it reads once, few, many or a size class.

DNA | CDR3 | size | V | D | J
TGTGCCAGCAGCCTAAGGGGACTAGCGGGGAGAAGAGATACGCAGTATTTT | CASSLRGLAGRRDTQYF | NA | TRBV6-9 | TRBD2 | TRBJ2-3
TGTGCCACCACCGGACAGGGTAATCGCAATGAGCAGTTCTTC | CATTGQGNRNEQFF | few | TRBV24-1 | TRBD1 | TRBJ2-1
TGTGCCAGCAGTTACTCGGGCAGTGTCTCCTACGAGCAGTACTTC | CASSYSGSVSYEQYF | NA | TRBV6-6 | NA | TRBJ2-7
TGCAGTGCTAGTCACAGATCGAACACCGGGGAGCTGTTTTTT | CSASHRSNTGELFF | NA | TRBV20-1 | NA | TRBJ2-2
TGTGCCAGCAGTCGGAAGGAGGAAACCTACGAGCAGTACTTC | CASSRKEETYEQYF | NA | TRBV4-2 | NA | TRBJ2-7
TGTGCCTGGAGTCCAGGGAGTCAGCCCCAGCATTTT | CAWSPGSQPQHF | NA | TRBV30 | NA | TRBJ1-5
TGTGCCAGCAGGGGACTAGCGGGGGGCCAAGAGACCCAGTACTTC | CASRGLAGGQETQYF | NA | TRBV6-5 | TRBD2 | TRBJ2-5
TGTGCCAGCACCAGTACAGGGACTGGTAACACTGAAGCTTTCTTT | CASTSTGTGNTEAFF | NA | TRBV28 | NA | TRBJ1-1
TGTGCCAGCAGTTTAGCCCCCGCGGGCGGCTACACCTTC | CASSLAPAGGYTF | NA | TRBV12-3/TRBV12-4 | NA | TRBJ1-2
TGTGCCAGCAGTTTCCCCCGTTTTCTGGAGCGGGGGGTCCAAGAGACCCAGTACTTC | CASSFPRFLERGVQETQYF | NA | TRBV28 | TRBD2 | TRBJ2-5
TGTGCCAGCAAGGGACAGGGTTTAGGACCCCTCCACTTT | CASKGQGLGPLHF | NA | TRBV6-5 | TRBD1 | TRBJ1-6
TGCGCCAGCAGCCCCCGGGACTTCTATGGCTACACCTTC | CASSPRDFYGYTF | NA | TRBV4-3 | NA | TRBJ1-2
TGTGCCAGCACCGTAACAGGGACTGATCAGCCCCAGCATTTT | CASTVTGTDQPQHF | NA | TRBV7-2 | NA | TRBJ1-5
TGTGCCACCAGTGATCCACCTAAGGAGACCCAGTACTTC | CATSDPPKETQYF | NA | TRBV24-1 | NA | TRBJ2-5
TGTGCCAGCAGCGTATGGGACTTCTCCTCCTACAATGAGCAGTTCTTC | CASSVWDFSSYNEQFF | NA | TRBV9 | NA | TRBJ2-1
TGCGCCAGCAGCGACGAGGGTAACTATGGCTACACCTTC | CASSDEGNYGYTF | NA | TRBV5-1 | NA | TRBJ1-2
TGTGCCAGCTCACCTCGGACAGGGGGAGACCATCAGCCCCAGCATTTT | CASSPRTGGDHQPQHF | few | TRBV18 | TRBD1 | TRBJ1-5
TGCGCCAGCACCCTGGGGGACACTGAAGCTTTCTTT | CASTLGDTEAFF | NA | TRBV5-1 | NA | TRBJ1-1
TGTGCCAGCAGCCAAGGAGGGCTTAGGGCCAACGTCCTGACTTTC | CASSQGGLRANVLTF | once | TRBV3-1/TRBV3-2 | NA | TRBJ2-6
TGTGCCAGTAGTATAGGTCCGGCCCGGAAGGAGACCCAGTACTTC | CASSIGPARKETQYF | NA | TRBV19 | NA | TRBJ2-5
TGCGCCAGCAGCCCCGGACAGCCTGCCTATGGCTACACCTTC | CASSPGQPAYGYTF | NA | TRBV5-1 | NA | TRBJ1-2
TGTGCCAGCAGGGACAGGGGGCGAGAGCAGTACTTC | CASRDRGREQYF | NA | TRBV11-3 | TRBD1 | TRBJ2-7
TGTGCCTGGAGTGTACTCGGGACAGGGGAAGCTTTCTTT | CAWSVLGTGEAFF | NA | TRBV30 | TRBD1 | TRBJ1-1
TGTGCCAGCAGCCCCCCCCGAGCGGGGGGTACCCACGAGCAGTACTTC | CASSPPRAGGTHEQYF | NA | TRBV5-4 | TRBD2 | TRBJ2-7
TGTGCCAGCAGCGCCGACCTGTCCCGGGCTGAAGCTTTCTTT | CASSADLSRAEAFF | NA | TRBV5-4 | NA | TRBJ1-1
TGTGCCAGCAGCTTGGATGTGGCTTTGAACACTGAAGCTTTCTTT | CASSLDVALNTEAFF | NA | TRBV5-5 | NA | TRBJ1-1
TGCGCCAGCAGGCTCGGGACTAGCGAGTTAATAGGAGAGACCCAGTACTTC | CASRLGTSELIGETQYF | once | TRBV10-1 | TRBD2 | TRBJ2-5
TGTGCCTGGAGTAAGGTACAGGGTCGACAGCCCCAGCATTTT | CAWSKVQGRQPQHF | NA | TRBV30 | NA | TRBJ1-5
TGTGCCAGCAGCGCCAGGGGAGCCTCTGGAAACACCATATATTTT | CASSARGASGNTIYF | NA | TRBV9 | NA | TRBJ1-3
TGTGCCAGCAGTGAGGGGGGCAGCTACGAGCAGTACTTC | CASSEGGSYEQYF | NA | TRBV2 | NA | TRBJ2-7
TGTGCCAGCAGCCAAGGGGTGGGGTACGAGCAGTACTTC | CASSQGVGYEQYF | NA | TRBV14 | NA | TRBJ2-7
TGTGCCAGTAGTACCTTTACAGCGGGGGGCTACACCTTC | CASSTFTAGGYTF | NA | TRBV19 | NA | TRBJ1-2
TGTGCCAGCAGCTTGGGGGTTACCATGAACACTGAAGCTTTCTTT | CASSLGVTMNTEAFF | NA | TRBV5-6 | NA | TRBJ1-1
TGTGCCAGCAGCTTAGCCGACAGGGTAAAGGGCTACACCTTC | CASSLADRVKGYTF | few | TRBV7-9 | TRBD1 | TRBJ1-2
TGTGCCAGCAGGCCGGAGGCCCTCCCAACTGAAGCTTTCTTT | CASRPEALPTEAFF | once | TRBV6-5 | NA | TRBJ1-1
TGTGCCAGCAGCTTATTGGGAGGTGGCTACACCTTC | CASSLLGGGYTF | NA | TRBV7-8 | NA | TRBJ1-2
TGTGCCACCAGTGACCATAGCAGGGGGACCAAAGAGACCCAGTACTTC | CATSDHSRGTKETQYF | NA | TRBV24-1 | TRBD1 | TRBJ2-5
TGTGCCAGCAGCTCGCAGACAGGGGCCACAGATACGCAGTATTTT | CASSSQTGATDTQYF | NA | TRBV7-2 | TRBD1 | TRBJ2-3
TGTGCCAGTAGTATGACAGTGAACACTGAAGCTTTCTTT | CASSMTVNTEAFF | NA | TRBV19 | NA | TRBJ1-1
TGTGCCGGACAGTCGGACAGGGTTGGTTCACCCCTCCACTTT | CAGQSDRVGSPLHF | NA | TRBV28 | TRBD1 | TRBJ1-6
TGTGCCAGCAGCGTGGGACAGGGGGATTCACCCCTCCACTTT | CASSVGQGDSPLHF | NA | TRBV9 | TRBD1 | TRBJ1-6
TGTGCCACCAGTGATTCCGGGACATTCACCTTC | CATSDSGTFTF | NA | TRBV24-1 | NA | TRBJ1-2
TGTGCCAGCAGCTTAGACTTAGGCGGCTACTATGGCTACACCTTC | CASSLDLGGYYGYTF | NA | TRBV11-2 | NA | TRBJ1-2
TGTGCCAGCAGCTTTTGGACAGGGGGCATCACTGAAGCTTTCTTT | CASSFWTGGITEAFF | NA | TRBV7-2 | TRBD1 | TRBJ1-1
TGTGCCAGCAGGTCGGAAGGGCAGCGGCCCTACGAGCAGTACTTC | CASRSEGQRPYEQYF | NA | TRBV5-4 | NA | TRBJ2-7
TGTGCCAGCTCCCTTCGGGCTGTAGGAAACACCATATATTTT | CASSLRAVGNTIYF | NA | TRBV27 | NA | TRBJ1-3
TGTGCCAGCACCACAGGGTGGAATCAGCCCCAGCATTTT | CASTTGWNQPQHF | NA | TRBV3-1/TRBV3-2 | NA | TRBJ1-5
TGCGCCAGCAGCCAAGATCACAGCGGCTCGTCCGGGGAGCTGTTTTTT | CASSQDHSGSSGELFF | NA | TRBV4-3 | NA | TRBJ2-2
TGTGCCAGCTCACCACAGGATTCCTACGAGCAGTACTTC | CASSPQDSYEQYF | NA | TRBV18 | NA | TRBJ2-7
TGTGCCAGTAGTATTTCAGGGATTGAAGCTTTCTTT | CASSISGIEAFF | once | TRBV19 | NA | TRBJ1-1
TGTGCCACCTACAGACAGGGTACCTACGAGCAGTACTTC | CATYRQGTYEQYF | NA | TRBV6-1 | TRBD1 | TRBJ2-7
TGTGCCTGGACTTCCCAGGCAGGGGACTATGGCTACACCTTC | CAWTSQAGDYGYTF | NA | TRBV30 | NA | TRBJ1-2
TGTGCCAGCAGCTGGACAGGGGCGCGGGTAGCTTTCTTT | CASSWTGARVAFF | NA | TRBV11-3 | TRBD1 | TRBJ1-1
TGTGCCAGCAGCACCGGACAGGGGGTCTACAATGAGCAGTTCTTC | CASSTGQGVYNEQFF | NA | TRBV7-2 | TRBD1 | TRBJ2-1
TGTGCCAGCAGGGGAGCTAGCGGGGGAGCCTACGAGCAGTACTTC | CASRGASGGAYEQYF | NA | TRBV27 | TRBD2 | TRBJ2-7
TGTGCCTGGAGTGTAATCCGGACCGTGAATGAAAAACTGTTTTTT | CAWSVIRTVNEKLFF | NA | TRBV30 | NA | TRBJ1-4
TGTGCCAGCAGCTTAGGTTTTACCCTGAACTATGGCTACACCTTC | CASSLGFTLNYGYTF | few | TRBV7-2 | NA | TRBJ1-2